This record covers a single T cell receptor beta chain. One entry per CDR3 protein, called by TCRdb with MiXCR from the RT-PCR reads. The sample lists more than 550,000 distinct CDR3 sequences, around 14% occurring once. CDR3 size: 14 residues. Germline lookup yields CDR1 MNHEY and CDR2 SVGAGI. Trimming cost V 3 bases and J 0 bases, with 7 bases left between them. Sequencing was carried out using memory CD4+ T cells from blood. The clonotype originates from a female donor in good health, serving as a healthy control. The chain links TRBV6-5 to TRBJ2-3; no reliable D call. CDR3 bases: TGTGCCAGCAGTTATGCGGATAGCACAGATACGCAGTATTTT. This encodes CASSYADSTDTQYF.